The 28 T cell receptor beta chains below come from one sample, sequenced in a study of metastatic and nonmetastatic thyroid tumors. TCRdb re-called the PCR reads through MiXCR. The sample comprises around 38,000 clones, approximately 28% of which are singletons, and 9.9% rests with the top ten. Nobody among the patients had been given any treatment before thyroid surgery. Specimen: blood. All receptors come from a male donor with papillary thyroid cancer or a benign thyroid nodule (not recorded which). Some clones in this sample may be carry-over from other donors' samples.

This clone is judged medium-sized. The chain uses TRBV6-1 and TRBJ1-2, with 7 bases aligning to TRBD1. In germline, CDR1 is MNHNS, CDR2 SASEGT. This CDR3 has 14 amino acids. V was pared by 6 bases and J by 8 bases, with 12 bases of the junction left unmatched. CDR3 amino acids: CASRVTGARRGYTF. The CDR3 bases are TGTGCCAGCAGGGTAACAGGGGCGAGAAGAGGCTACACCTTC.

This chain uses TRBV5-5 with TRBJ1-4, with TRBD1 as a possible D gene (5 bases). Trimming removed 7 bases from V and 8 bases from J, with 18 bases in between. The CDR3 runs 14 residues. CDR1 and CDR2 from the germline V gene are SGHKS and YYEKEE (reference sequence). As DNA, the CDR3 is TGTGCCAGCGAAAATCCAGGGTTAGGCGAAAAACTGTTTTTT. It encodes CASENPGLGEKLFF. The whole variable domain, filled in from reference TRBV5-5 and TRBJ1-4, reads DAGVTQSPTHLIKTRGQQVTLRCSPISGHKSVSWYQQVLGQGPQFIFQYYEKEERGRGNFPDRFSARQFPNYSSELNVNALLLGDSALYLCASENPGLGEKLFFGSGTQLSVL.

This clone was seen many times. The chain is built from TRBV10-1 and TRBJ2-7, with no clear D. Trimming pared 8 bases from V and 3 bases from J, leaving 20 bases between. The CDR3 is made up of 15 amino acids. The germline gives CDR1 WNHNN, CDR2 SYGVQD (reference sequence). For the CDR3, the DNA is TGCGCCAGCCCCCCCCCCCGGACCGATAGCTACGAGCAGTACTTC. This sequence encodes CASPPPRTDSYEQYF.

This clone was recorded a few times. The V gene is TRBV6-1, the J gene TRBJ1-1; D uncertain. Germline CDR1 reads MNHNS; CDR2 reads SASEGT. The CDR3 is 12 residues long. V dropped 7 bases and J dropped 0 bases, with 6 bases sitting between them. For the CDR3, the DNA is TGTGCCAGCACATCGGTGAACACTGAAGCTTTCTTT. Translated: CASTSVNTEAFF.

For this clone: One junction end does not reproduce the germline sequence, and a read error may be involved. The chain recombines TRBV2 with TRBJ2-7, with D perhaps matching TRBD1 (6 bases). The CDR3 sequence is 15 residues long. The germline CDR1 and CDR2 sequences are SNHLY and FYNNEI. Here the CDR3 DNA reads TGTGCCGGCAGGACGGAGACAGGAAGCTCCTACGAGCAGTACTTC. Translation: CAGRTETGSSYEQYF.

At least ten counts were recorded for this clone. Possible read error: a much larger clone is one base away. V gene TRBV2 combines with J gene TRBJ2-7, with D possibly being TRBD1 or TRBD2 (5 bases each). The ends were cut back, 6 bases at V and 3 bases at J, with 18 bases in the middle. CDR3 length: 15 residues. Germline V gene lookup returns CDR1 SNHLY and CDR2 FYNNEI. In DNA form, the CDR3 reads TGTGCCAGCAGGAGGGGAGAAGGAGCGGTCTACGAGCAGTACTTC. Translated, it gives CASRRGEGAVYEQYF.

This clone was observed a few times. The chain joins TRBV28 to TRBJ2-5; D gene ambiguous. CDR3 size: 15 residues. From germline, CDR1 is MDHEN and CDR2 SYDVKM. V lost 3 bases and J lost 6, with 17 bases in between. The DNA for the CDR3 is TGTGCCAGCAGTTTTACATTGACATGGTTTAAGACCCAGTACTTC. Translated: CASSFTLTWFKTQYF.

This chain connects TRBV6-1 to TRBJ2-3; TRBD2 agrees at 9 bases. Germline V gene lookup returns CDR1 MNHNS and CDR2 SASEGT. The CDR3 runs to 15 residues. J lost 5 bases, V lost 3 bases, and 6 bases had no gene match. CDR3 in DNA: TGTGCCAGCAGTGATACAGCGGGGGGTAGAGATACGCAGTATTTT. Protein: CASSDTAGGRDTQYF.

This clone counts as medium-sized. The V gene is TRBV19, the J gene TRBJ2-7; D perhaps matches TRBD2 (7 bases). This CDR3 comprises 15 residues. V lost 3 bases, J lost 0 bases, and 12 bases lay in between. Germline loops: CDR1 LNHDA, CDR2 SQIVND (reference sequence). The CDR3 DNA reads as TGTGCCAGTAGTATCGGACGGGGGGCCTCCTACGAGCAGTACTTC. Translation gives CASSIGRGASYEQYF.

The rearrangement joins TRBV11-2 to TRBJ2-7; TRBD2 aligns across 9 bases. The V and J ends lost 3 bases and 2 bases, in that order; junction bases with no gene match: 2. Germline lookup yields CDR1 SGHAT and CDR2 FQNNGV. CDR3 length equals 14 residues. CDR3 nucleotides: TGTGCCAGCAGCTTGGCGGGGGGGACCTACGAGCAGTACTTC. Its protein is CASSLAGGTYEQYF.

This clone was picked up many times. V is TRBV19 and J is TRBJ1-5; no clear D gene. This CDR3 spans 17 amino acids. CDR1 is LNHDA, CDR2 SQIVND, per germline (reference sequence). V was shortened by 5 bases and J by 0 bases, with 17 bases between the two germline ends. CDR3 sequence: CASSDTASSYSNQPQHF. The CDR3 nucleotides read TGTGCCAGTAGTGACACAGCGAGTTCCTATAGCAATCAGCCCCAGCATTTT.

In regard to this clone: One junction end does not reproduce the germline sequence, and a read error may be involved. The V and J genes are TRBV11-3 and TRBJ2-6, with 7 bases lining up with TRBD1. CDR3 size: 16 residues. Germline lookup yields CDR1 SGHNT and CDR2 YENEEA. Here the CDR3 reads CAISIMTGSGANVLTF. CDR3 sequence (DNA): TGTGCCATCAGCATCATGACAGGGAGCGGGGCCAACGTCCTGACTTTC. Full variable domain (outside the CDR3, taken from reference TRBV11-3 and TRBJ2-6): EAGVVQSPRYKIIEKKQPVAFWCNPISGHNTLYWYLQNLGQGPELLIRYENEEAVDDSQLPKDRFSAERLKGVDSTLKIQPAELGDSAVYLCAISIMTGSGANVLTFGAGSRLTVL.

In its sample, this clone ranks as medium-sized (0.01 to 0.1%). The chain combines TRBV6-1 with TRBJ2-1, with 16 bases identical to TRBD2. Looked up from germline, CDR1 is MNHNS and CDR2 is SASEGT. Losses at the gene ends were 3 bases for V and 10 bases for J; bases not matched to a gene: 6. This CDR3 is built from 16 residues. The chain's CDR3 is CASSDSGTSGGDEQFF. CDR3 DNA sequence: TGTGCCAGCAGTGATTCCGGGACTAGCGGGGGGGACGAGCAGTTCTTC.

For this clone: At one of its ends the junction is not consistent with the germline gene, which may arise from a read error. V is TRBV4-2 and J is TRBJ2-2, with 7 bases identical to TRBD1. This CDR3 contains 15 residues. The germline gives CDR1 LGHNA, CDR2 YNFKEQ. The CDR3 DNA follows: TGTGCCAGCAGCCGGTCCGGGACAGCGTCCTGGGAGCTGCTTTTT. The encoded protein is CASSRSGTASWELLF.

This clone occurred many times. V usage is TRBV10-3 and J usage is TRBJ1-1, with D perhaps matching TRBD1 (5 bases). In germline, CDR1 is ENHRY, CDR2 SYGVKD. The CDR3 is 14 residues long. The germline V and J ends were trimmed by 9 bases and 4 bases, with 18 bases remaining between them. The CDR3 protein is CAILSTRGGTEAFF. CDR3 in DNA: TGTGCCATACTATCGACAAGGGGAGGCACTGAAGCTTTCTTT.

The chain is built from TRBV7-2 and TRBJ1-5; D is uncertain. V gave up 1 base and J gave up 3 bases, with 4 bases separating them. Germline CDR1 is SGHTA and CDR2 is FQGNSA. The length of the CDR3 is 13 residues. CDR3: CASSLDTNQPQHF. The DNA of the CDR3 is TGTGCCAGCAGCTTAGATACCAATCAGCCCCAGCATTTT.

This chain links TRBV30 with TRBJ1-1; no clear D gene. The V end lost 2 bases, the J end lost 1 base, and 5 bases lay between the germline ends. The CDR3 sequence is 12 residues long. Germline-derived CDR1 and CDR2 are GTSNPN and SVGIG (reference sequence). The DNA for the CDR3 is TGTGCCTGGAGTCGACAGAACACTGAAGCTTTCTTT. It yields the protein CAWSRQNTEAFF.

This clone appeared once. The V and J genes are TRBV20-1 and TRBJ2-3; D tentatively reads TRBD1 or TRBD2 (5 bases each). This CDR3 contains 12 residues. Trimming removed 6 bases at V and 5 bases at J, with 12 bases between. CDR1 and CDR2 from the germline V gene are DFQATT and SNEGSKA (reference sequence). CDR3 sequence: CSALQGVDTQYF. The CDR3 DNA reads as TGCAGTGCACTCCAGGGAGTAGATACGCAGTATTTT.

V gene TRBV5-1 combines with J gene TRBJ1-2; 8 nucleotides match TRBD1. V lost 4 bases, J lost 4 bases, and 9 bases stayed unmatched. The CDR3 has 15 amino acids. The germline CDR1 and CDR2 sequences are SGHRS and YFSETQ. CDR3 in amino acids: CASSRGQGWGYGYTF. The CDR3 bases are TGCGCCAGCAGCAGAGGACAGGGATGGGGCTATGGCTACACCTTC.

There are many counts of this clone. This CDR3 is also generated by other DNA sequences in the sample. The V gene is TRBV7-2, the J gene TRBJ2-5; the D gene is possibly TRBD2 (6 bases). V was pared by 1 base and J by 5 bases, with 17 bases between. Germline V gene data show CDR1 as SGHTA and CDR2 as FQGNSA. The CDR3 is 16 amino acids. The CDR3 DNA follows: TGTGCCAGCAGCTTAGTAGGTCTCGGCGGGACGGAGACCCAGTACTTC. Translated: CASSLVGLGGTETQYF.

As regards this clone: One end of the junction varies from germline; a read error may be responsible. DNA for the CDR3: TGTGTCAGCACCGATAGTACTAGCGGGGTACGGTTCTTC. Translated: CVSTDSTSGVRFF. This sequence joins TRBV7-9 and TRBJ2-1; 10 bases agree with TRBD2. This CDR3 is 13 amino acids long. Germline CDR1 is SEHNR and CDR2 is FQNEAQ (reference sequence). The full variable domain, in which reference TRBV7-9 and TRBJ2-1 provide the parts outside the CDR3, is DTGVSQNPRHKITKRGQNVTFRCDPISEHNRLYWYRQTLGQGPEFLTYFQNEAQLEKSRLLSDRFSAERPKGSFSTLEIQRTEQGDSAMYLCVSTDSTSGVRFFGPGTRLTVL.

V gene TRBV12-3 or TRBV12-4 combines with J gene TRBJ2-3; D is unresolved. Trimming pared 6 bases from V and 7 bases from J, leaving 11 bases between. CDR3 length: 12 residues. CDR3 region: CASSGWANTQYF. The CDR3 DNA sequence: TGTGCCAGCAGCGGGTGGGCAAATACGCAGTATTTT.

Concerning this clone: Germline is not matched at one junction end, which may reflect a read error. The V and J genes are TRBV7-2 and TRBJ2-5; 11 bases are shared with TRBD2. There are 14 residues in the CDR3. Germline V gene sequence: CDR1 SGHTA, CDR2 FQGNSA. CDR3 sequence (DNA): TGTGCCAGCAGCATAGCGGGAGGGCCGGGGACACAGTACTTC. Protein product: CASSIAGGPGTQYF.

The J gene is TRBJ2-7, the V gene TRBV7-8, with D possibly being TRBD1 (6 bases). V shed 3 bases and J shed 4 bases, with 10 bases lying between them. The germline V gene has CDR1 SGHVS and CDR2 FQNEAQ. This CDR3 region has 13 residues. CDR3 loop: CASSFDRRYEQYF. The CDR3 DNA sequence: TGTGCCAGCAGCTTTGACAGGCGTTACGAGCAGTACTTC.

This clone came up many times. The rearrangement uses TRBV7-8 and TRBJ2-5; D is uncertain. Germline values: CDR1 SGHVS, CDR2 FQNEAQ. V was trimmed by 4 bases and J by 5 bases, leaving 14 bases between them. The CDR3 contains 14 residues. The CDR3 nucleotides are TGTGCCAGCAGCTCCACCCAGGTCCGGGAGACCCAGTACTTC. Translation: CASSSTQVRETQYF.

In this sample, this clone turned up many times. The chain joins TRBV11-2 to TRBJ2-1; D not certain. Trimming pared 2 bases from V and 3 bases from J, leaving 17 bases between. This CDR3 contains 17 residues. Looked up from germline, CDR1 is SGHAT and CDR2 is FQNNGV. CDR3 DNA sequence: TGTGCCAGCAGCTTAACCAATCAAGGGCCCCTCTACAATGAGCAGTTCTTC. Translated, it gives CASSLTNQGPLYNEQFF. Full variable domain (rest looked up from reference TRBV11-2 and TRBJ2-1): EAGVAQSPRYKIIEKRQSVAFWCNPISGHATLYWYQQILGQGPKLLIQFQNNGVVDDSQLPKDRFSAERLKGVDSTLKIQPAKLEDSAVYLCASSLTNQGPLYNEQFFGPGTRLTVL.

This clone showed up many times. The chain couples TRBV5-1 to TRBJ2-5, with 7 bases identical to TRBD1. This CDR3 spans 15 amino acids. The germline gives CDR1 SGHRS, CDR2 YFSETQ. The V and J ends lost 4 bases and 1 base, in that order; junction bases with no gene match: 7. CDR3 region: CASSKGDSLQETQYF. The DNA for the CDR3 is TGCGCCAGCAGCAAGGGGGACAGCCTCCAAGAGACCCAGTACTTC.

This clone was observed a handful of times. V usage is TRBV6-2 or TRBV6-3 and J usage is TRBJ2-7; 7 nucleotides line up with TRBD1. The CDR3 spans 14 residues. The germline gives CDR1 MNHEY, CDR2 SVGEGT. V dropped 6 bases and J dropped 2; count of bases not matched to a gene: 7. The CDR3 nucleotides are TGTGCCAGCAGGCATGACAGGGTCCCCTACGAGCAGTACTTC. Amino acid sequence: CASRHDRVPYEQYF.